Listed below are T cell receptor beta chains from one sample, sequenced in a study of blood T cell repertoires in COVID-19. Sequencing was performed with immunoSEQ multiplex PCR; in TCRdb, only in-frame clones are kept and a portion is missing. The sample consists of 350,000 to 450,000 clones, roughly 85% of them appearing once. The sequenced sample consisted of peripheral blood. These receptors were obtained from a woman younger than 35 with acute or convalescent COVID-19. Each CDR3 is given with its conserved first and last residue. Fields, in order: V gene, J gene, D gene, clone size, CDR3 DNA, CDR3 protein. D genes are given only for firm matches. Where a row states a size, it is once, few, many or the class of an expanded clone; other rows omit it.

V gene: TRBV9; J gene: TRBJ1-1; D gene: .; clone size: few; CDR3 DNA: TGTGCCAGCAGCGTAGCTACTGGGGGACAAAGCACTGAAGCTTTCTTT; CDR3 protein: CASSVATGGQSTEAFF
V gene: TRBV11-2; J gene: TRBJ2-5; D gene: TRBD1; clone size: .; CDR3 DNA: TGTGCCAGCAGCTTAGATGGGGGCAGGGGGCAAGAGACCCAGTACTTC; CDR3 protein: CASSLDGGRGQETQYF
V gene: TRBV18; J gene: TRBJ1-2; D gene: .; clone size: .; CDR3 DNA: TGTGCCAGCTCAACAGACAGCTACTATGGCTACACCTTC; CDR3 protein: CASSTDSYYGYTF
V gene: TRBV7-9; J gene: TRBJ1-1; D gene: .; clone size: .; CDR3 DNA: TGTGCCAGCAGCACCCCCCGGGAATTGAACACTGAAGCTTTCTTT; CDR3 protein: CASSTPRELNTEAFF
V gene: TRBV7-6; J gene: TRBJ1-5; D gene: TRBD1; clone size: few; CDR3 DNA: TGTGCCAGCAGCTCCGGACAGGGGGGTGGTCAGCCCCAGCATTTT; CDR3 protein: CASSSGQGGGQPQHF
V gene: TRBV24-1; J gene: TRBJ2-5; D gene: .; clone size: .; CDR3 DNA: TGTGCCACCAGTGATTCCTCGGACTCCCATCAGTACTTC; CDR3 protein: CATSDSSDSHQYF
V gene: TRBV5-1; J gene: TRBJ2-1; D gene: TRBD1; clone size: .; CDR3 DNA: TGCGCCAGCAGCTTGATCAGGACAGGGAAGGATGAGCAGTTCTTC; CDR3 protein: CASSLIRTGKDEQFF
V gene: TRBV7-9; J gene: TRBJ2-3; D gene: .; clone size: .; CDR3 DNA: TGTGCCAGCAGCTTAGTGTCAGGGACAGATACGCAGTATTTT; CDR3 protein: CASSLVSGTDTQYF
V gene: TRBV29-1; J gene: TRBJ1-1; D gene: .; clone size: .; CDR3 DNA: TGCAGCGTACCAAACGGTAACACTGAAGCTTTCTTT; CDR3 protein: CSVPNGNTEAFF
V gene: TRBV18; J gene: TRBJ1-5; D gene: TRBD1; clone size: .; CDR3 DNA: TGTGCCAGCTCACCACGAGGGACAGGGGATCAGCCCCAGCATTTT; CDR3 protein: CASSPRGTGDQPQHF
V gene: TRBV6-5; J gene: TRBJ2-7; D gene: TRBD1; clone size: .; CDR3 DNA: TGTGCCAGCAGCCGAACAGGGGTCGTCTCCTACGAGCAGTACTTC; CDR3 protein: CASSRTGVVSYEQYF
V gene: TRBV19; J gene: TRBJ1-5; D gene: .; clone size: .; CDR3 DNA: TGTGCCAGTAGTATTCCCAGTGCCGATCAGCCCCAGCATTTT; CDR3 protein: CASSIPSADQPQHF
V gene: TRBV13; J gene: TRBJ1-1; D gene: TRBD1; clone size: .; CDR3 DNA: TGTGCCAGCAGTTTCCTCGGGACAGGGGACACTGAAGCTTTCTTT; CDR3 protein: CASSFLGTGDTEAFF
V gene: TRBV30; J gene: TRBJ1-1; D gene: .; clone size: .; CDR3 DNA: TGTGCCTGGGGGAGTCCTGAAGCTTTCTTT; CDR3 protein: CAWGSPEAFF
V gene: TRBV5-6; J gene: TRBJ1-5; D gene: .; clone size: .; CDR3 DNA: TGTGCCAGCAGCTTGCGGAGTACTGGCAATCAGCCCCAGCATTTT; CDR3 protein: CASSLRSTGNQPQHF
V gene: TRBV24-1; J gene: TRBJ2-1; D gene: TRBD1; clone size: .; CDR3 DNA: TGTGCCACCAGTGATATTAGACCGGGACAGGGTGTCGGTGAGCAGTTCTTC; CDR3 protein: CATSDIRPGQGVGEQFF
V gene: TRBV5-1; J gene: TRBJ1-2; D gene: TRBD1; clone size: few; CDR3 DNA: TGCGCCAGCAGCCAGGCCGGGACAGGGAACAATGGCTACACCTTC; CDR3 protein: CASSQAGTGNNGYTF
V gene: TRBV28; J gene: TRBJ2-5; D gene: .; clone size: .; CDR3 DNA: TGTGCCAGCAGTTACCCCTGGGAGAGGAAAGAGACCCAGTACTTC; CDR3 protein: CASSYPWERKETQYF
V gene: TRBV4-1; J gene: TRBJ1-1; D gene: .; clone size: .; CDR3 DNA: TGCGCCAGCAGCGAGGGCCGGGGGGCTTTCTTT; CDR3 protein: CASSEGRGAFF